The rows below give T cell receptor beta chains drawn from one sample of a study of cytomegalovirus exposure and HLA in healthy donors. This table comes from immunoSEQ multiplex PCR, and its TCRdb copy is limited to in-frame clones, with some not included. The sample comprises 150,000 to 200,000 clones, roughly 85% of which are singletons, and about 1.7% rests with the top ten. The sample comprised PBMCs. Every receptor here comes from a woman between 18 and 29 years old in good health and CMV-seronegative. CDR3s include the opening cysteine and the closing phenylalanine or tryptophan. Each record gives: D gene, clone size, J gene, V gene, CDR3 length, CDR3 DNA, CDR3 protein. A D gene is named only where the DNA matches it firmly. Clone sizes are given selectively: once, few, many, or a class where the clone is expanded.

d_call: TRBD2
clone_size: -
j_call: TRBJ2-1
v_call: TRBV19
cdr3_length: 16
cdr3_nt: TGTGCCAGTAGGTTGACTAGCCCGCTTTCCTACAATGAGCAGTTCTTC
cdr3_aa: CASRLTSPLSYNEQFF

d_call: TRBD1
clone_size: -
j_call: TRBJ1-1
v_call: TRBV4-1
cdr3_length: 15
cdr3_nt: TGCGCCAGCAGCCACCAACAGGGGGAGAACACTGAAGCTTTCTTT
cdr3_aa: CASSHQQGENTEAFF

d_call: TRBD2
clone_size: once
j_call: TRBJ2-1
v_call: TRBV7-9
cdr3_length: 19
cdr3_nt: TGTGCCAGCAGCGAATATAGGACTAGCGGGAGGCGCCGCTACAATGAGCAGTTCTTC
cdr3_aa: CASSEYRTSGRRRYNEQFF

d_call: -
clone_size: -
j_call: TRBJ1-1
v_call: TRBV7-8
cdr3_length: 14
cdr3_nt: TGTGCCAGCAGCTCCATAGGGACTAGCGCTGAAGCTTTCTTT
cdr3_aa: CASSSIGTSAEAFF

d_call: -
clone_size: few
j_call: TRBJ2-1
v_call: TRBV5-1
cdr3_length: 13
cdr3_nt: TGCGCCAGCAGCTTGGCCTCCGGGTCTGAGCAGTTCTTC
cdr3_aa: CASSLASGSEQFF

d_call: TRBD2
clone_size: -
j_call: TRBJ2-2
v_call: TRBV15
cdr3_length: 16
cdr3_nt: TGTGCCACCAGCCCCCTTAGCGGGAGGGGGCACGGGGAGCTGTTTTTT
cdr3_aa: CATSPLSGRGHGELFF

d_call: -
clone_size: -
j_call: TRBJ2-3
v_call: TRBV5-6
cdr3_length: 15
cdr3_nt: TGTGCCAGCAGCTTGGGGCCTAGCAGCACAGATACGCAGTATTTT
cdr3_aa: CASSLGPSSTDTQYF

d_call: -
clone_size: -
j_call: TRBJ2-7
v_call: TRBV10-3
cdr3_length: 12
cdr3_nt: TGTGCCATCAGTCGGGACTCTAACGAGCAGTACTTC
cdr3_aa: CAISRDSNEQYF

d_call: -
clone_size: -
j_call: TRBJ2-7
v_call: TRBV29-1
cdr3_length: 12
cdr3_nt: TGCAGCGTTGTTGACAGAGCCTACGAGCAGTACTTC
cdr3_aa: CSVVDRAYEQYF

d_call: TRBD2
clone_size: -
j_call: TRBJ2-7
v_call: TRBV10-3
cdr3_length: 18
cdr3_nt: TGTGCCATCAGTGACCCGGGACTAGCGGATCTAAGCTCCTACGAGCAGTACTTC
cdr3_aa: CAISDPGLADLSSYEQYF

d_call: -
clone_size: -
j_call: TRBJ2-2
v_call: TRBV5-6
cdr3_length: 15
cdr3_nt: TGTGCCAGCAGCCCCGTCGTCAGCGGCACCGGGGAGCTGTTTTTT
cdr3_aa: CASSPVVSGTGELFF

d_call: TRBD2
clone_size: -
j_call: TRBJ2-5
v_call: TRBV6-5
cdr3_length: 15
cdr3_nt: TGTGCCAGCAGAAGAGCGGGAGGGTACCAAGAGACCCAGTACTTC
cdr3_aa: CASRRAGGYQETQYF

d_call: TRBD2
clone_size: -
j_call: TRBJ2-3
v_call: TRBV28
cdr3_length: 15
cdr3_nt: TGTGCCAGCAGGACTAGCGGGAGTAGCACAGATACGCAGTATTTT
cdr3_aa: CASRTSGSSTDTQYF

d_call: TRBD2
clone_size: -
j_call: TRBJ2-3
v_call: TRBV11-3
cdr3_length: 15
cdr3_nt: TGTGCCAGCAGCTTCGGCGCGGGAGATATGGATACGCAGTATTTT
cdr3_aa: CASSFGAGDMDTQYF

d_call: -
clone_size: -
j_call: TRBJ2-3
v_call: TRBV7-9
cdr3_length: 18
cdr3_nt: TGTTCCAGCAGCGCCCGCCTGGACAGCCAACCTAGCACAGATACGCAGTATTTT
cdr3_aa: CSSSARLDSQPSTDTQYF

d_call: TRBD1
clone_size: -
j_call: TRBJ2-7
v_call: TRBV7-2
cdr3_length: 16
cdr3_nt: TGTGCCAGCAGCCCCCTCTGGGACAGGGTCTCCTACGAGCAGTACTTC
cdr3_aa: CASSPLWDRVSYEQYF

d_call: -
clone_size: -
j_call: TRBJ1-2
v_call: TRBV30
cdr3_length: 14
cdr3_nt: TGTGCCTGGAGGAGTAACAGGTTACTCGATGGCTACACCTTC
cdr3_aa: CAWRSNRLLDGYTF

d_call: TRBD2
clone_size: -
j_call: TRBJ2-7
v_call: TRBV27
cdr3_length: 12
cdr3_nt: TGTGCCAGCAGCTCGGGACTATTCGAGCAGTACTTC
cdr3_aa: CASSSGLFEQYF

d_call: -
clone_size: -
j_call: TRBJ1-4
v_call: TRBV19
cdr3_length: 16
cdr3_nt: TGTGCCAGTATCGGCGGACGGGGGAGAGTCCTTGAAAAACTGTTTTTT
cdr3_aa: CASIGGRGRVLEKLFF

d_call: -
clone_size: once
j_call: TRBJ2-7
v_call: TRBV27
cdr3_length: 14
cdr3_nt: TGTGCCAGCAGTTACCTAGATAGCTCCTACGAGCAGTACTTC
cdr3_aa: CASSYLDSSYEQYF

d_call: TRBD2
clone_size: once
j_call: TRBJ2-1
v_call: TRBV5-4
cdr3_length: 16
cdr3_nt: TGTGCCGGCAGCGAATCGGGACTAGCGGCCTACAATGAGCAGTTCTTC
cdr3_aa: CAGSESGLAAYNEQFF

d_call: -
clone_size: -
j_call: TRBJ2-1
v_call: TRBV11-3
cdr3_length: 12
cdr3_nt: TGTGCCAGCAGCTTAGATCGGGATGAGCAGTTCTTC
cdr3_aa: CASSLDRDEQFF